This T cell receptor beta chain was sequenced during a study of beta chain features in type 1 diabetes listed by TCRdb under 2018. About the full investigation: Mean age, gender distribution, total cell number and subset yield were not different between patients and healthy donors. A total of about 100,000,000 sorted cells were examined across all samples, and RNA yield correlated strongly with the number of cells per subset. In the study, recently diagnosed type 1 diabetes patients and matched healthy donors were compared on the TCRB repertoires of their sorted circulating CD4+ T cell subsets. Naive and central memory subsets were obtained from all 28 donors, but regulatory and stem cell-like memory subsets were isolated from only 8 patients and roughly eight healthy donors.

The entire amount of isolated RNA was reverse transcribed using the High Capacity cDNA Reverse Transcription Kit, so the sequenced TCRB transcripts were expressed ones. Naive, central memory and regulatory T cell samples underwent deep immunoSEQ sequencing, averaging roughly 3.3 million total reads per sample. Sorted cells were lysed in RLT buffer, and RNA was extracted using DNase-treated RNeasy Micro or Mini kits according to cell number. Each cell subset was processed separately to prevent cross-contamination, with patient and healthy donor samples processed together. TCRB sequences were amplified from cDNA with the immunoSEQ multiplex PCR, producing 87-bp fragments spanning the CDR3 region. Amplicons were sequenced on the Illumina HiSeq platform. As for the authors' bioinformatics: Synthetic template baselines were used to correct PCR bias computationally, reads within Hamming distance 2 were collapsed, and singletons that could not be merged were discarded. By aligning reads against IMGT, V, D and J genes, CDR3 length, and insertions or deletions at six rearrangement sites were assigned. Within each subset, clonotype counts were normalized to sorted cell number, and only after that were true diversity and Gini coefficients computed with the tcR R package. The overlap coefficient, calculated on TCRB nucleotide sequences, was used to quantify repertoire sharing. Out-of-frame TCRB sequences from naive cells were analyzed as a proxy for the pre-selection repertoire. The table comes from immuneACCESS by way of TCRdb, which keeps in-frame sequences with V and J called. Part of the clones is missing from these tables; in studies checked, under half for an unresolved V gene and the rest for unknown reasons. The D gene and trimming were derived from the DNA, and the V and J assignments and clone size from that table. The sample data list under 350,000 clones, and about 24% of these were observed just once. The ten most abundant clones make up 0.012% of the sample.

The CDR3 covers 16 residues, taking in both the cysteine and the phenylalanine. Kept here is only the CDR3 DNA, which spans 48 bases and is read in frame from base 1. Ends trimmed: V by 6 bases, J by 1 base; bases unmatched to a gene: 8. CDR1 and CDR2 are drawn from the germline V gene: MGHRA, YSYEKL. Paper-wide results and their limitations: Patients with type 1 diabetes made fewer insertions and deleted more nucleotides at VDJ recombination sites, implying thymic rearrangement abnormalities. Shorter templates might have been favored by PCR, but patient and control samples were amplified and corrected together, so both groups would have been affected equally by any skew. Naive, central memory and regulatory TCRB repertoires appeared to be more alike among patients than among healthy donors. Because the HLA sub-analyses included only small numbers of individuals, any influence of HLA type on TCRB rearrangement was left unresolved. Because cDNA was sequenced instead of genomic DNA, highly expressing activated cells could be over-represented, though the groups showed no difference in activation or CD3 levels. A moderate but significant shortening of TCRB CDR3 length was observed in type 1 diabetes patients in all four CD4+ subsets.

Each donor gave one peripheral blood draw, averaging roughly 100 mL, which was collected into heparinised tubes. Using a panel that included CD45RO, CCR7, CD25, CD127, CD95 and CD27, naive, central memory, regulatory and stem cell-like memory CD4+ T cells were sorted on a BD FACSAria II. Purity was above 98% for every sorted population. PBMCs were isolated immediately by Lymphoprep density gradient centrifugation and stained directly without culture. Samples were stained and sorted in pairs, with one healthy donor and one patient per experiment, so that batch effects were minimized. A word on this clone: It has no known antigen specificity. No base quality information exists; no much larger clone differs at one position.

Sequencing input: naive CD4+ T cells from blood. The sample's cell subset or site, from its label and the paper: true naive CD4+ T cells. The V gene is TRBV4-1 and the J gene is TRBJ2-2, and 7 junction bases match TRBD2. This TCR was sampled from a woman aged 25 to 39 with type 1 diabetes. The CDR3 loop reads CASRRGLAVNTGELFF. The DNA is as follows: TGCGCCAGCAGGAGGGGTCTAGCGGTGAACACCGGGGAGCTGTTTTTT.